The entry below gives a single T cell receptor beta chain sequence along with its context. Its antigen is unknown. The sample holds no much larger clone one base away, and base qualities are not on file. Germline trimming: 4 bases from V, 10 bases from J; junction bases outside gene matches: 12. The CDR3 runs 14 residues from the cysteine to the phenylalanine. Left in the record is the CDR3 DNA by itself, 42 bases read in frame from the first base. CDR1 is given as MNHEY and CDR2 as SMNVEV, both from the germline V gene (reference sequence). The CDR3 regions of human TCRbeta chains were subjected to immunosequencing. The paper's data handling went like this. TCRs in the repertoires were matched against a reference library of SARS-CoV-2-specific TCRs that had been generated with the MIRA antigen-specificity platform. Breadth was defined as the fraction of unique TCRs that were SARS-CoV-2-associated. Depth was defined as the fraction of total T cells that were SARS-CoV-2-associated. Each spike-specific TCR was assigned to its reactive spike region and to a CD4 or CD8 class using the MIRA data. Log10-transformed breadth and depth values were compared by one-way ANOVA with Sidak's multiple comparisons tests. Drawn from immuneACCESS, this table holds only the in-frame rearrangements with V and J called that TCRdb kept. Clones are partly lost; checked studies trace under half to an unresolved V gene and leave the rest unexplained. For V, J and clone size, that table is used; D and trimming come from the DNA. A total of just over 80,000 clones appear in this sample, around 89% of them only once. Of the sample, 5.7% is held by the ten largest clones.

The time point label of this sample denotes: baseline before first vaccination. Vaccinee samples came from UK trials COV001 and COV002, including a single-blind randomized controlled phase 2/3 trial of AZD1222 (ChAdOx1 nCoV-19) in healthy adults. For TCRbeta chain sequencing, PBMC samples were collected from trial participants at day 0 and at day 28 after the second dose. The sample comes from a study of T cell responses to AZD1222 COVID-19 vaccine (dated by TCRdb to the early 2020s). A note on the overall study: Because spike-specific TCR depth and breadth did not differ between the two schedules, AZD1222 recipients who got a second dose at roughly 4 weeks were pooled with those who got a second dose at roughly 12 weeks. TCR sequencing was performed for roughly 250 trial participants, of whom around 200 were given two doses of AZD1222 and around 25 were given two doses of MenACWY control vaccine. Trial participants were enrolled by age into subgroups of 18-55, 56-69 and 70-plus years, and around 140, 26 and 57 TCR-sequenced participants, respectively, were included in these subgroups. Broad study findings and their caveats: Most participants were white British and females outnumbered males, and the authors suggested that clonal diversity may have been underestimated. Vaccine-associated CD4 TCRs spanned the whole spike protein, with dominant responses in regions 160-218 and 743-854. Epitopes outside the regions mutated in the B.1.351 and B.1.1.7 variants were reportedly recognized by nearly half of the unique spike-specific TCRs. The 56-69-year group was small, and its depth increase did not reach significance, likely because of low power. Spike-specific TCR breadth and depth rose significantly after two AZD1222 doses compared with day 0 and with MenACWY recipients. Only five to seven AZD1222 recipients were SARS-CoV-2 seropositive at baseline, limiting conclusions about previously exposed vaccinees. Because no day 14 peak-response samples were available, the repertoires could be characterized only after the peak T cell response.

The specimen was peripheral blood, collected on day 0 of AZD1222 vaccination. The receptor was derived from an adult in good health. In this chain, TRBV27 is recombined with TRBJ1-2, with 7 bases matching TRBD1. The nucleotide sequence is given as TGTGCCAGCAGTTATGCGATTAGGGGGCAAAACTACACCTTC. This sequence encodes CASSYAIRGQNYTF.